This T cell receptor (beta chain) was recorded in a study of PD-L1 blockade in urothelial cancer. This clone was recorded only once. TCRdb keeps only in-frame clones here, not all; method: immunoSEQ multiplex PCR. The sample shows 87,000 or so clones, 84% of them seen only once. Time point denoted: pretreatment peripheral blood. CDR1 is MRHNA and CDR2 is SNTAGT in the germline V gene. V gave up 5 bases and J gave up 8 bases, with 19 bases separating them. This CDR3 spans 15 amino acids. The TCR originated in a man aged 55-75 years with urothelial cancer. The rearrangement uses TRBV6-4 and TRBJ2-1, with D possibly TRBD1 on 7 matching bases. This material consisted of PBMCs, taken around atezolizumab (anti-PD-L1) treatment. CDR3 region: CASSLSRQGGDEQFF. CDR3 bases: TGTGCCAGCAGTCTTAGTCGACAGGGAGGAGATGAGCAGTTCTTC.